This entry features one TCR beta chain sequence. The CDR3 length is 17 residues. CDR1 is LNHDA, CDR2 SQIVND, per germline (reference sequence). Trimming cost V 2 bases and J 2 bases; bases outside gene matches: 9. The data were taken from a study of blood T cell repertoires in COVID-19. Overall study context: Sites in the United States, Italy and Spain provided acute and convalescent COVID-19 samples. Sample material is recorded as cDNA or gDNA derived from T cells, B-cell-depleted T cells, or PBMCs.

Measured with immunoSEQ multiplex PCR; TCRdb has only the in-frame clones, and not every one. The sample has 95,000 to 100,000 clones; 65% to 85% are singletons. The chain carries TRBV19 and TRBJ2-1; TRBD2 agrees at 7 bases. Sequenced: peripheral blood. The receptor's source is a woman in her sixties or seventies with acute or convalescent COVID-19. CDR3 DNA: TGTGCCAGTAGTATAAGCCGACTAGCCGGCCCCTACAATGAGCAGTTCTTC. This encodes CASSISRLAGPYNEQFF.